These T cell receptor beta chains were read from a single sample in a study of tumor-infiltrating lymphocytes in primary liver carcinoma. TCRdb passed the multiplex PCR reads through MiXCR, listing each CDR3 protein once. The sample shows some 87,000 distinct CDR3 sequences, about 70% of them seen only once. Sequences were obtained from tumor-adjacent normal liver tissue. The receptors were gathered from a man aged 40-49 years with primary liver carcinoma and hepatitis B virus infection. Both conserved end residues are part of each CDR3. D genes are given only for firm matches. Expanded clones are given a class, and other clones once, few, many or no size at all.

v_gene: TRBV28; j_gene: TRBJ1-1; d_gene: .; abundance: .; CDR3aa: CASIPATEGNTEAFF; CDR3nt: TGTGCCAGTATACCCGCGACGGAGGGGAACACTGAAGCTTTCTTT
v_gene: TRBV6-5; j_gene: TRBJ1-2; d_gene: .; abundance: few; CDR3aa: CAGSSRGGEGYTF; CDR3nt: TGTGCCGGCAGTTCCCGCGGAGGGGAGGGCTACACCTTC
v_gene: TRBV28; j_gene: TRBJ2-1; d_gene: .; abundance: few; CDR3aa: CASTLDNLSYNEQFF; CDR3nt: TGTGCCAGCACCTTGGACAACCTCTCCTACAATGAGCAGTTCTTC
v_gene: TRBV6-5; j_gene: TRBJ2-2; d_gene: .; abundance: many; CDR3aa: CASSKGANTGELFF; CDR3nt: TGTGCCAGCAGTAAGGGGGCGAACACCGGGGAGCTGTTTTTT
v_gene: TRBV7-9; j_gene: TRBJ2-4; d_gene: TRBD2; abundance: few; CDR3aa: CASSLGLAGGLGVKNIQYF; CDR3nt: TGTGCCAGCAGCCTAGGACTAGCGGGAGGGCTTGGAGTCAAAAACATTCAGTACTTC
v_gene: TRBV29-1; j_gene: TRBJ2-1; d_gene: .; abundance: .; CDR3aa: CSGGLTGLSNEQFF; CDR3nt: TGTAGCGGCGGACTAACGGGATTGTCAAATGAGCAGTTCTTC
v_gene: TRBV11-3; j_gene: TRBJ2-1; d_gene: .; abundance: .; CDR3aa: CASSLGGSGFLHEQFF; CDR3nt: TGTGCCAGCAGCTTAGGCGGGTCAGGGTTCTTACATGAGCAGTTCTTC
v_gene: TRBV12-3/TRBV12-4; j_gene: TRBJ2-1; d_gene: .; abundance: .; CDR3aa: CASSLWRLGRTNEQFF; CDR3nt: TGTGCCAGCAGCCTCTGGAGACTGGGCAGGACCAATGAGCAGTTCTTC
v_gene: TRBV2; j_gene: TRBJ2-7; d_gene: TRBD2; abundance: .; CDR3aa: CDSSRGGLAPYEQYF; CDR3nt: TGTGACAGCAGTCGAGGGGGACTAGCGCCCTACGAGCAGTACTTC
v_gene: TRBV24-1; j_gene: TRBJ2-1; d_gene: .; abundance: .; CDR3aa: CATSDWTLYNEQFF; CDR3nt: TGTGCCACCAGTGATTGGACCCTCTACAATGAGCAGTTCTTC
v_gene: TRBV19; j_gene: TRBJ1-2; d_gene: .; abundance: .; CDR3aa: CASTRWGEDYGYTF; CDR3nt: TGTGCCAGCACCCGTTGGGGCGAGGACTATGGCTACACCTTC
v_gene: TRBV6-5; j_gene: TRBJ1-2; d_gene: .; abundance: .; CDR3aa: CACSYSRANYGYTF; CDR3nt: TGTGCCTGCAGTTATTCGAGGGCCAACTATGGCTACACCTTC
v_gene: TRBV28; j_gene: TRBJ2-7; d_gene: TRBD2; abundance: .; CDR3aa: CASSPSLAGAYEQYF; CDR3nt: TGTGCCAGCAGTCCCTCACTAGCGGGAGCCTACGAGCAGTACTTC
v_gene: TRBV11-2; j_gene: TRBJ2-2; d_gene: TRBD2; abundance: medium-sized; CDR3aa: CASSGGLAERNTGELFF; CDR3nt: TGTGCCAGCAGCGGAGGACTAGCGGAGCGGAACACCGGGGAGCTGTTTTTT
v_gene: TRBV11-2; j_gene: TRBJ2-3; d_gene: .; abundance: once; CDR3aa: CASGLTGEADTQYF; CDR3nt: TGTGCCAGCGGCTTGACAGGTGAGGCAGATACGCAGTATTTT
v_gene: TRBV11-1; j_gene: TRBJ2-1; d_gene: TRBD2; abundance: .; CDR3aa: CASTLGGTDDQFF; CDR3nt: TGTGCCAGCACTCTCGGGGGGACGGATGATCAGTTCTTC
v_gene: TRBV10-3; j_gene: TRBJ1-5; d_gene: .; abundance: many; CDR3aa: CAISVDSNQPQHF; CDR3nt: TGTGCCATCAGTGTGGATAGCAATCAGCCCCAGCATTTT
v_gene: TRBV11-2; j_gene: TRBJ2-7; d_gene: .; abundance: once; CDR3aa: CASSLYRGRGSFEQYF; CDR3nt: TGTGCCAGCAGCTTGTATCGCGGCAGGGGCTCCTTCGAGCAGTACTTC
v_gene: TRBV12-3/TRBV12-4; j_gene: TRBJ2-7; d_gene: TRBD2; abundance: many; CDR3aa: CASQLRGGDYEQYF; CDR3nt: TGTGCCAGTCAACTTCGGGGGGGGGACTACGAGCAGTACTTC
v_gene: TRBV6-6; j_gene: TRBJ2-3; d_gene: TRBD2; abundance: .; CDR3aa: CASSFSRPLLAGHTDTQYF; CDR3nt: TGTGCCAGCAGTTTCTCTCGCCCCCTACTAGCGGGCCACACAGATACGCAGTATTTT
v_gene: TRBV30; j_gene: TRBJ1-6; d_gene: TRBD1; abundance: .; CDR3aa: CAWSGTGAGNSPLHF; CDR3nt: TGTGCCTGGAGCGGAACAGGGGCCGGTAATTCACCCCTCCACTTT
v_gene: TRBV4-1; j_gene: TRBJ1-3; d_gene: TRBD1; abundance: many; CDR3aa: CASSQDFGTGSFSGNTIYF; CDR3nt: TGCGCCAGCAGCCAAGATTTCGGGACAGGCTCATTCTCTGGAAACACCATATATTTT
v_gene: TRBV11-1; j_gene: TRBJ2-7; d_gene: TRBD1; abundance: .; CDR3aa: CAGSFGTVGHEQYF; CDR3nt: TGTGCCGGCAGCTTTGGGACAGTTGGCCACGAGCAGTACTTC
v_gene: TRBV24-1; j_gene: TRBJ2-3; d_gene: .; abundance: few; CDR3aa: CATSDHTRADTQYF; CDR3nt: TGTGCCACCAGTGACCATACTCGAGCCGATACGCAGTATTTT
v_gene: TRBV6-1; j_gene: TRBJ2-1; d_gene: TRBD2; abundance: many; CDR3aa: CASRGLAGAHNEQFF; CDR3nt: TGTGCCAGCAGGGGACTAGCGGGAGCCCACAATGAGCAGTTCTTC
v_gene: TRBV4-1; j_gene: TRBJ1-2; d_gene: TRBD1; abundance: .; CDR3aa: CACSPGQGANYGYTF; CDR3nt: TGCGCCTGCAGCCCTGGACAGGGAGCTAACTATGGCTACACCTTC
v_gene: TRBV29-1; j_gene: TRBJ1-1; d_gene: .; abundance: many; CDR3aa: CSAGTGNTEAFF; CDR3nt: TGCAGCGCCGGGACGGGGAACACTGAAGCTTTCTTT
v_gene: TRBV11-1; j_gene: TRBJ2-1; d_gene: TRBD2; abundance: once; CDR3aa: CASSLGLAGEFDNEEFF; CDR3nt: TGTGCCAGCAGCCTGGGATTAGCGGGAGAATTTGACAATGAGGAGTTCTTC
v_gene: TRBV29-1; j_gene: TRBJ2-1; d_gene: TRBD2; abundance: .; CDR3aa: CSVTGTSGMSEHFF; CDR3nt: TGCAGCGTTACCGGGACTAGCGGGATGAGTGAGCACTTCTTC
v_gene: TRBV6-5; j_gene: TRBJ1-4; d_gene: TRBD1; abundance: .; CDR3aa: CASSNAGGCEKLFF; CDR3nt: TGTGCCAGCAGTAACGCAGGGGGTTGTGAAAAACTGTTTTTT
v_gene: TRBV19; j_gene: TRBJ1-5; d_gene: TRBD1; abundance: .; CDR3aa: CASAGTAAWSNQPQHF; CDR3nt: TGTGCCAGTGCCGGGACAGCTGCCTGGAGCAATCAACCCCAGCATTTT
v_gene: TRBV5-1; j_gene: TRBJ2-7; d_gene: TRBD1; abundance: .; CDR3aa: CAGSPGQGGPYEQYF; CDR3nt: TGCGCCGGCAGCCCTGGACAGGGTGGCCCGTACGAGCAGTACTTC
v_gene: TRBV12-3/TRBV12-4; j_gene: TRBJ1-1; d_gene: .; abundance: .; CDR3aa: CASSPWASNTEAFF; CDR3nt: TGTGCCAGCAGTCCCTGGGCATCGAACACTGAAGCTTTCTTT
v_gene: TRBV19; j_gene: TRBJ1-2; d_gene: .; abundance: .; CDR3aa: CASTPPGGALGYTF; CDR3nt: TGTGCCAGTACTCCCCCTGGGGGAGCTTTGGGCTACACCTTC
v_gene: TRBV7-9; j_gene: TRBJ2-3; d_gene: .; abundance: .; CDR3aa: CAGSERRFGVDTQYF; CDR3nt: TGTGCCGGCAGCGAAAGGAGGTTCGGCGTAGATACGCAGTATTTT
v_gene: TRBV4-1; j_gene: TRBJ2-7; d_gene: TRBD1; abundance: many; CDR3aa: CASSRTGAYEQYF; CDR3nt: TGCGCCAGCAGCCGGACAGGGGCCTACGAGCAGTACTTC
v_gene: TRBV11-2; j_gene: TRBJ2-5; d_gene: .; abundance: .; CDR3aa: CASSPSIGAWETQYF; CDR3nt: TGTGCCAGCAGCCCGTCCATAGGGGCCTGGGAGACCCAGTACTTC
v_gene: TRBV20-1; j_gene: TRBJ2-1; d_gene: TRBD2; abundance: .; CDR3aa: CSARIPGLAAPSFGLSYNEQFF; CDR3nt: TGCAGTGCTAGGATTCCGGGACTAGCGGCTCCGTCCTTTGGGCTCTCCTACAATGAGCAGTTCTTC
v_gene: TRBV6-6; j_gene: TRBJ2-5; d_gene: TRBD1; abundance: .; CDR3aa: CASSYSPGGETQYF; CDR3nt: TGTGCCAGCAGTTACTCGCCAGGGGGAGAGACACAGTACTTC
v_gene: TRBV11-2; j_gene: TRBJ2-1; d_gene: .; abundance: .; CDR3aa: CASSYWTAYNEQFF; CDR3nt: TGTGCCAGCAGCTACTGGACAGCGTACAATGAGCAGTTCTTC
v_gene: TRBV11-2; j_gene: TRBJ1-5; d_gene: .; abundance: .; CDR3aa: CASSRAGGYSNQPQHF; CDR3nt: TGTGCCAGCAGCCGGGCGGGGGGATATAGCAATCAGCCGCAGCATTTT
v_gene: TRBV6-1; j_gene: TRBJ1-3; d_gene: .; abundance: once; CDR3aa: CANSESGGRNTIYF; CDR3nt: TGTGCCAACAGTGAATCGGGGGGAAGAAACACCATATATTTT
v_gene: TRBV29-1; j_gene: TRBJ1-2; d_gene: TRBD1; abundance: .; CDR3aa: CSVAIPSDRGPNGYTF; CDR3nt: TGCAGCGTCGCAATCCCATCGGACAGGGGGCCGAATGGCTACACCTTC
v_gene: TRBV7-9; j_gene: TRBJ1-6; d_gene: .; abundance: once; CDR3aa: CASSWGPNSPLRF; CDR3nt: TGTGCCAGCAGTTGGGGGCCCAATTCACCCCTCCGCTTT
v_gene: TRBV29-1; j_gene: TRBJ2-2; d_gene: .; abundance: many; CDR3aa: CAGTANTGELFF; CDR3nt: TGCGCGGGTACAGCGAACACCGGGGAGCTGTTTTTT
v_gene: TRBV11-2; j_gene: TRBJ2-7; d_gene: .; abundance: few; CDR3aa: CACARGSSYEQYF; CDR3nt: TGTGCCTGCGCCCGGGGCAGCTCCTATGAGCAGTACTTC
v_gene: TRBV6-1; j_gene: TRBJ2-7; d_gene: TRBD2; abundance: .; CDR3aa: CASSLGLANKQYF; CDR3nt: TGTGCCAGCAGCCTGGGACTAGCGAACAAGCAATACTTC
v_gene: TRBV11-3; j_gene: TRBJ2-2; d_gene: .; abundance: .; CDR3aa: CTSRLESNTGELLF; CDR3nt: TGTACCAGCAGGTTAGAATCGAACACCGGGGAGCTGTTATTT
v_gene: TRBV6-1; j_gene: TRBJ2-5; d_gene: .; abundance: many; CDR3aa: CASTREIQETQYF; CDR3nt: TGTGCCAGCACCAGGGAGATCCAAGAGACCCAGTACTTC
v_gene: TRBV7-9; j_gene: TRBJ1-2; d_gene: .; abundance: .; CDR3aa: CASSLGDLSGYGYTF; CDR3nt: TGTGCCAGCAGCCTGGGGGACCTCTCAGGCTATGGCTATACCTTC
v_gene: TRBV11-2; j_gene: TRBJ2-1; d_gene: .; abundance: .; CDR3aa: CPSSLSSTVPDEQFF; CDR3nt: TGTCCCAGCAGCTTATCTTCGACAGTCCCCGATGAGCAGTTCTTC
v_gene: TRBV7-9; j_gene: TRBJ1-2; d_gene: .; abundance: .; CDR3aa: CASSFNSPTGGYTF; CDR3nt: TGTGCCAGCAGCTTCAACTCACCAACGGGAGGCTACACCTTC
v_gene: TRBV4-1; j_gene: TRBJ2-1; d_gene: .; abundance: .; CDR3aa: CSSSQERNEQFF; CDR3nt: TGCTCAAGCAGCCAAGAGAGAAATGAGCAGTTCTTC
v_gene: TRBV29-1; j_gene: TRBJ2-7; d_gene: TRBD2; abundance: many; CDR3aa: CSVGLAGGPGYEQYF; CDR3nt: TGCAGCGTCGGACTAGCGGGAGGGCCGGGGTACGAGCAGTACTTC
v_gene: TRBV11-2; j_gene: TRBJ2-7; d_gene: TRBD2; abundance: .; CDR3aa: CASISFPGLRSHEQYF; CDR3nt: TGTGCTAGCATCTCTTTTCCGGGACTAAGGTCCCACGAGCAGTACTTC